Listed below are T cell receptor beta chains from one sample, sequenced in a study of blood T cell repertoires in COVID-19. Clones were read by immunoSEQ multiplex PCR, and TCRdb kept only the in-frame ones, dropping some. The sample lists 85,000 to 95,000 clones, 60% to 85% seen once, with about 7% in the top ten. The sequencing input was peripheral blood. These receptors all come from a man between 65 and 85 years old with acute or convalescent COVID-19. The CDR3 runs from the conserved cysteine through the conserved F or W. D genes are given only for firm matches. For some rows the clone size is stated as once, few or many, or as a class when expanded; others skip it.

v_gene	d_gene	abundance	j_gene	CDR3aa	CDR3nt
TRBV27	NA	NA	TRBJ1-3	CASSPGAPGNTIYF	TGTGCCAGCAGTCCAGGGGCTCCTGGAAACACCATATATTTT
TRBV19	NA	NA	TRBJ2-2	CATGNTGELFF	TGTGCCACCGGGAACACCGGGGAGCTGTTTTTT
TRBV7-9	TRBD1	NA	TRBJ1-4	CASSLATGLNEKLFF	TGTGCCAGCAGCTTAGCGACAGGGCTTAATGAAAAACTGTTTTTT
TRBV5-4	TRBD1	once	TRBJ1-2	CASSPRTGNYGYTF	TGTGCCAGCAGCCCTAGGACAGGAAACTATGGCTACACCTTC
TRBV28	NA	few	TRBJ1-2	CASSLTGLIYGYTF	TGTGCCAGCAGTTTAACGGGACTGATATATGGCTACACCTTC
TRBV29-1	TRBD1	NA	TRBJ2-1	CSVAGTGDGEQFF	TGCAGCGTTGCGGGGACAGGGGATGGTGAGCAGTTCTTC
TRBV19	NA	few	TRBJ1-2	CASSIFGGLGSGYTF	TGTGCCAGTAGTATATTCGGGGGGCTCGGATCTGGCTACACCTTC
TRBV19	NA	NA	TRBJ1-1	CASSIEEGSDAFF	TGTGCCAGTAGTATAGAGGAGGGATCGGATGCTTTCTTT
TRBV7-9	TRBD1	NA	TRBJ1-6	CASSLVDRDDSPLHF	TGTGCCAGCAGCTTAGTAGACAGGGATGATTCACCCCTCCACTTT
TRBV5-1	NA	medium-sized	TRBJ1-5	CASSETGRGEQPQHF	TGCGCCAGCAGCGAGACAGGCCGAGGGGAACAGCCCCAGCATTTT
TRBV7-2	TRBD1	few	TRBJ1-5	CASSPDRGFGNQPQHF	TGTGCCAGCAGCCCAGACAGGGGGTTTGGCAATCAGCCCCAGCATTTT
TRBV28	TRBD1	NA	TRBJ1-1	CASSPTTGVNTEAFF	TGTGCCAGCAGTCCAACGACAGGGGTTAACACTGAAGCTTTCTTT
TRBV24-1	NA	NA	TRBJ1-6	CATSEGGSGSPLHF	TGTGCCACCAGTGAGGGGGGAAGTGGATCACCCCTCCACTTT
TRBV5-6	NA	NA	TRBJ1-1	CASSLVGVTGNTEAFF	TGTGCCAGCAGCCTAGTCGGAGTCACAGGGAACACTGAAGCTTTCTTT
TRBV7-9	NA	NA	TRBJ1-1	CASSLSIQKKTEAFF	TGTGCCAGCAGCTTATCCATACAGAAAAAGACTGAAGCTTTCTTT
TRBV6-5	NA	NA	TRBJ1-1	CASSYQQGGTEAFF	TGTGCCAGCAGTTACCAACAGGGTGGGACTGAAGCTTTCTTT
TRBV5-1	TRBD1	few	TRBJ1-1	CASSSGTGGMNTEAFF	TGCGCCAGCAGCTCCGGGACAGGGGGCATGAACACTGAAGCTTTCTTT
TRBV29-1	NA	NA	TRBJ2-1	CSVNDLLSYNEQFF	TGCAGCGTAAATGACTTACTCTCCTACAATGAGCAGTTCTTC
TRBV6-2/TRBV6-3	NA	once	TRBJ2-1	CASSYRTAYNEQFF	TGTGCCAGCAGTTACCGGACAGCCTACAATGAGCAGTTCTTC
TRBV6-5	TRBD1	medium-sized	TRBJ1-1	CASTETTGGNTEAFF	TGTGCCAGCACCGAGACGACAGGGGGTAACACTGAAGCTTTCTTT
TRBV15	TRBD1	NA	TRBJ2-3	CATSTDRGTADTQYF	TGTGCCACCAGCACAGACAGGGGTACCGCAGATACGCAGTATTTT
TRBV18	TRBD1	NA	TRBJ2-7	CASSPAPGTGEQYF	TGTGCCAGCTCACCCGCACCCGGGACAGGCGAGCAGTACTTC
TRBV2	TRBD2	NA	TRBJ2-5	CASSERRGGWETQYF	TGTGCCAGCAGTGAACGTCGGGGGGGCTGGGAGACCCAGTACTTC
TRBV5-1	NA	NA	TRBJ2-3	CASSRQNSETDTQYF	TGCGCCAGCAGCCGCCAGAATAGCGAGACAGATACGCAGTATTTT
TRBV30	NA	NA	TRBJ1-1	CAWCITGNTEAFF	TGTGCCTGGTGTATTACGGGGAACACTGAAGCTTTCTTT
TRBV7-9	TRBD1	NA	TRBJ1-2	CASSFDGQGGSYGYTF	TGTGCCAGCAGCTTCGACGGACAGGGAGGAAGCTATGGCTACACCTTC
TRBV7-9	TRBD1	NA	TRBJ1-4	CASSRTGRGEKLFF	TGTGCCAGCAGCCGGACAGGGAGAGGTGAAAAACTGTTTTTT
TRBV5-5	NA	NA	TRBJ2-4	CASSPHRAAKNIQYF	TGTGCCAGCAGCCCCCACAGGGCGGCCAAAAACATTCAGTACTTC
TRBV7-3	TRBD1	NA	TRBJ2-3	CASSLWTGGGTDTQYF	TGTGCCAGCAGCTTATGGACAGGGGGTGGCACAGATACGCAGTATTTT
TRBV2	NA	NA	TRBJ1-2	CASSPQGNYGYTF	TGTGCCAGCAGCCCACAGGGAAACTATGGCTACACCTTC
TRBV30	NA	many	TRBJ1-2	CAWSSLIGYTF	TGTGCCTGGAGTTCCCTTATAGGCTACACCTTC
TRBV30	TRBD1	NA	TRBJ1-3	CACRQGASGNTIYF	TGTGCCTGCAGACAGGGAGCCTCTGGAAACACCATATATTTT
TRBV4-1	TRBD1	once	TRBJ2-7	CASSQAGTGSYEQYF	TGCGCCAGCAGCCAAGCCGGGACAGGGTCCTACGAGCAGTACTTC
TRBV2	TRBD2	few	TRBJ2-3	CASSDRAGGTDTQYF	TGTGCCAGCAGTGATAGAGCGGGGGGCACAGATACGCAGTATTTT
TRBV10-3	TRBD1	NA	TRBJ1-2	CAISDGDRPNYGYTF	TGTGCCATCAGTGATGGGGACAGACCCAACTATGGCTACACCTTC
TRBV30	NA	NA	TRBJ1-2	CALEIGVEGYTF	TGTGCCTTGGAAATCGGAGTGGAGGGCTACACCTTC
TRBV3-1/TRBV3-2	NA	NA	TRBJ1-3	CASSRYGAAGNTIYF	TGTGCCAGCAGCCGGTATGGGGCAGCCGGAAACACCATATATTTT
TRBV21-1	NA	NA	TRBJ1-2	CASSKGGVGGYGYTF	TGTGCCAGCAGCAAAGGGGGGGTAGGCGGCTATGGCTACACCTTC
TRBV4-1	TRBD2	NA	TRBJ2-5	CASSQVGGLAGVLGKTQYF	TGCGCCAGCAGCCAAGTGGGGGGACTAGCGGGAGTGTTGGGGAAGACCCAGTACTTC
TRBV3-1/TRBV3-2	NA	NA	TRBJ1-2	CASSQESGTGGYTF	TGTGCCAGCAGCCAAGAAAGCGGGACGGGTGGCTACACCTTC
TRBV20-1	TRBD2	few	TRBJ2-3	CSASLASGSADTQYF	TGCAGTGCTAGTCTGGCTAGCGGGAGCGCAGATACGCAGTATTTT